This entry concerns a single T cell receptor (beta chain). Per the germline V gene, CDR1 is MRHNA and CDR2 is SNTAGT. V lost 4 bases and J 7 bases, leaving 11 bases between the germline ends. The CDR3 runs 13 residues. These data belong to a study of blood T cell repertoires in COVID-19. Study details: Researchers got acute and convalescent COVID-19 samples from the United States, Italy and Spain.

Only in-frame clones appear in the TCRdb table, and some are missing; sequencing was by immunoSEQ multiplex PCR. The sample yields 150,000 to 200,000 clones, around 86% seen once. The sample comprised peripheral blood. This receptor was obtained from a young man with acute or convalescent COVID-19. This chain uses TRBV6-4 with TRBJ2-1; D unresolved. CDR3 protein: CASSGESGNEQFF. CDR3 nucleotides: TGTGCCAGCAGTGGCGAATCAGGAAATGAGCAGTTCTTC.